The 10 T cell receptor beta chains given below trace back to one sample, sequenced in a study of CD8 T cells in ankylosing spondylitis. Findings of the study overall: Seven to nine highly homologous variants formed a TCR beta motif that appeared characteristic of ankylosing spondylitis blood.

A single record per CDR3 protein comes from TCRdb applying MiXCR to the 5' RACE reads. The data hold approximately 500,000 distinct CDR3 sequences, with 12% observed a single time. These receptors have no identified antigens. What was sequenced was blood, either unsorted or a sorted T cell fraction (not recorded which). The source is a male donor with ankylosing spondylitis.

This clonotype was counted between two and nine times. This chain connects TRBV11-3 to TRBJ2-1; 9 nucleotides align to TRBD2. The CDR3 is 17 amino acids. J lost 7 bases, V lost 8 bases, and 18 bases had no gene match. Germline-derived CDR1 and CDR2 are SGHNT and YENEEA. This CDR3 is CASASRVRAGGYNEQFF. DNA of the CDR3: TGTGCCAGCGCTTCAAGGGTTAGAGCGGGAGGATATAATGAGCAGTTCTTC.

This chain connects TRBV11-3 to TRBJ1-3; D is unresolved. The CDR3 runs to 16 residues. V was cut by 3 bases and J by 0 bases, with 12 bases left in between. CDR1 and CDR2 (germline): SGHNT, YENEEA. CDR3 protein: CASSFRAETSGNTIYF. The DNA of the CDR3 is TGTGCCAGCAGCTTCCGGGCGGAAACCTCTGGAAACACCATATATTTT.

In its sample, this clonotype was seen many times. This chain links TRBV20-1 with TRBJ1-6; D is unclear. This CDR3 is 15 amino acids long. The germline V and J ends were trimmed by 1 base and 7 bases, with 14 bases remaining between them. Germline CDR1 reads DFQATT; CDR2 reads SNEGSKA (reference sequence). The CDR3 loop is CSARATGSENSPLHF. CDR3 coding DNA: TGCAGTGCTAGAGCCACCGGGTCCGAGAATTCACCCCTCCACTTT.

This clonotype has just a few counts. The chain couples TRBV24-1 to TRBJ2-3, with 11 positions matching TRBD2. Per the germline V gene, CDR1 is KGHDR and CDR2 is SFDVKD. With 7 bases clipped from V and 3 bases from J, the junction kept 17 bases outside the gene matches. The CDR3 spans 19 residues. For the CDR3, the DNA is TGTGCCACCAGCAGCAGATATAGCGGGAGGGCCGCTCTAACAGATACGCAGTATTTT. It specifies CATSSRYSGRAALTDTQYF.

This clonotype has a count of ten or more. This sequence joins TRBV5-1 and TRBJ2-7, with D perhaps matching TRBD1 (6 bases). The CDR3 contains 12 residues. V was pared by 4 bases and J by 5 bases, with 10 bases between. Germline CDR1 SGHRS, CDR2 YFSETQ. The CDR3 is CASSQQGHEQYF. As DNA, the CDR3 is TGCGCCAGCAGCCAGCAGGGGCACGAGCAGTACTTC.

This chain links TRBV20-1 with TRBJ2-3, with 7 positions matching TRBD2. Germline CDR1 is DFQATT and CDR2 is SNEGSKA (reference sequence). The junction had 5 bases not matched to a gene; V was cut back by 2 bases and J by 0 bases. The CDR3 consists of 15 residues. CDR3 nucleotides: TGCAGTGCTAGACTAGCGGCCTTAAGCACAGATACGCAGTATTTT. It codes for CSARLAALSTDTQYF.

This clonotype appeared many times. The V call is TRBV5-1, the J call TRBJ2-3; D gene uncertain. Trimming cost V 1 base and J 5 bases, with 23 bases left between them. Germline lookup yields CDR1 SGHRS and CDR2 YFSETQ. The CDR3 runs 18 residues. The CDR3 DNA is TGCGCCAGCAGCTTGAACCTGCTCCGGACCCGGCACGGAGATACGCAGTATTTT. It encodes CASSLNLLRTRHGDTQYF.

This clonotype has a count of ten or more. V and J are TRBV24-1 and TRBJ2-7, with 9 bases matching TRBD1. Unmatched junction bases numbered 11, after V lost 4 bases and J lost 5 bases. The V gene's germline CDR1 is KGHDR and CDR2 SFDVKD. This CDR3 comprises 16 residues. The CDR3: CATSDPRTGASDEQYF. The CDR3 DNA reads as TGTGCCACCAGTGACCCTAGGACAGGGGCGAGTGACGAGCAGTACTTC.

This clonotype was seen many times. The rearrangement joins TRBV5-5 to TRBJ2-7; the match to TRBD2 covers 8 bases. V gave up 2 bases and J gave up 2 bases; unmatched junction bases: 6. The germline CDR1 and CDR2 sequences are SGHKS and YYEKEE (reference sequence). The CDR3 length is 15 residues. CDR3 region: CASSLDTSGAYEQYV. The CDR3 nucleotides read TGTGCCAGCAGCTTAGACACTAGCGGAGCCTACGAGCAGTACGTC.

The CDR3 is CASSSEKETQYF. CDR3 in DNA: TGCGCCAGCTCGTCAGAGAAAGAGACCCAGTACTTC. V gene TRBV10-2 combines with J gene TRBJ2-5, with D hard to call. Trimming removed 8 bases from V and 3 bases from J, with 10 bases in between. The CDR3 extends over 12 amino acids. The germline CDR1 and CDR2 sequences are WSHSY and SAAADI.